This T cell receptor beta chain was sequenced for a study of cytomegalovirus exposure and HLA in healthy donors. Germline values: CDR1 MNHEY, CDR2 SMNVEV (reference sequence). Trimming cost V 8 bases and J 10 bases, with 15 bases left between them. The CDR3 has 13 residues. Study-wide results and caveats: The only immune exposure information that was available was CMV serostatus. Accurate prediction of HLA-A and HLA-B alleles (for most subjects) was reportedly achieved from TCR beta sequences.

In the PCR, 60 Vbeta and 13 Jbeta primers were used. TCRdb keeps only in-frame clones here, not all; method: immunoSEQ multiplex PCR. The data hold some 98,000 clones, with around 80% observed a single time. Details on this clone: Its antigen remains unknown.

The chain is built from TRBV27 and TRBJ1-6, with unresolved D. The sequence derives from a middle-aged man in good health and CMV-seronegative. The material sequenced was PBMCs. DNA for the CDR3: TGTGCCAGCCGGGTAGGGAGCGGGTCACCCCTCCACTTT. Protein sequence: CASRVGSGSPLHF.